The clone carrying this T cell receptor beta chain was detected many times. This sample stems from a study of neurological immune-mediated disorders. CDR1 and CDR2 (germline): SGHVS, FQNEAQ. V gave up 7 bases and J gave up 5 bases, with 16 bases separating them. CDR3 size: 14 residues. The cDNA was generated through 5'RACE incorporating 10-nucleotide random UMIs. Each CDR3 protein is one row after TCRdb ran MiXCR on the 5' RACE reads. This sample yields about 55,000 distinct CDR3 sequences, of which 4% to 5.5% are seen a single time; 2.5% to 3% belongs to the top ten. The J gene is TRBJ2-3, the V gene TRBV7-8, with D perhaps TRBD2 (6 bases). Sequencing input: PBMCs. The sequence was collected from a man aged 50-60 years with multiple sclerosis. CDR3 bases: TGTGCCAGCATGAGTCGGGGGATCGGAGATACGCAGTATTTT. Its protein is CASMSRGIGDTQYF.